These 27 T cell receptor beta chains share one sample of origin, sequenced in a study of T-cell memory formation after mild COVID-19 (dated by TCRdb to the early 2020s). Libraries came from 5' RACE. TCRdb records Illumina NovaSeq 6000 as the sequencer. Through fastp at Q25 and MiXCR, TCRdb rebuilt clones from the public reads, retaining in-frame beta chains. Identical CDR3 proteins give one entry, which carries the most common genes and DNA. The sample has about 610,000 distinct CDR3 sequences on record, 15% to 20% of them singletons. The top ten hold about 8.1% of the sample. Sequencing used PBMCs or a T cell subset sorted from them (not recorded which). The receptors derive from an adult woman who had mild COVID-19 (a few samples of this study predate the infection). The sample titles of this study are shuffled in the database, so cell type and time point are left out; the donor was told from shared clones.

This clonotype was seen only a few times. The chain uses TRBV21-1 and TRBJ2-7; TRBD2, as called in the table, went unchecked against the DNA. TRBV21-1 is classified as a pseudogene. The CDR3 is made up of 13 amino acids. The CDR3 DNA follows: TGTGCCAGCAGCCCGATGAGGGCCCTGATGGGGTACTTC. Protein product: CASSPMRALMGYF.

In DNA, the CDR3 is TGTGCCAGCAGGATAATAACTAATGAAAAACTGTTTTTT. This encodes CASRIITNEKLFF. The chain uses TRBV7-3 and TRBJ1-4; D is ambiguous. This CDR3 comprises 13 residues. Germline V CDR1 and CDR2: SGHTA, FQGTGA. V was clipped by 6 bases and J by 1 base, with 6 bases between them.

J is TRBJ2-5 and V is TRBV12-3 or TRBV12-4; 10 nucleotides line up with TRBD2. Trimming removed 5 bases from V and 2 bases from J; junction bases left unmatched: 8. The CDR3 has 16 amino acids. The CDR3 bases are TGTGCCAGCAGTCCCCGGATAGCGGGGGGACAAGAGACCCAGTACTTC. Translation: CASSPRIAGGQETQYF.

This clonotype was recorded many times. This chain joins TRBV6-6 and TRBJ2-7; D is ambiguous. The V and J ends lost 4 bases and 3 bases respectively, with 7 bases between them. Germline V gene lookup returns CDR1 MNHNY and CDR2 SVGAGI (reference sequence). This CDR3 is 12 amino acids long. The CDR3 DNA follows: TGTGCCAGCAGTTCGGGCAGCTACGAGCAGTACTTC. It is translated as CASSSGSYEQYF.

This clonotype was recorded a few times. The chain employs TRBV5-1 and TRBJ2-7, with D perhaps matching TRBD2 (6 bases). There are 14 residues in the CDR3. V was shortened by 0 bases and J by 6 bases, with 13 bases between the two germline ends. Germline CDR1 is SGHRS and CDR2 is YFSETQ. The CDR3 here is CASSLAGDLREQYF. CDR3 coding DNA: TGCGCCAGCAGCTTGGCGGGAGATCTGCGCGAGCAGTACTTC.

This clonotype turned up a few times. The chain employs TRBV11-2 and TRBJ2-1; TRBD2 aligns across 9 bases. The CDR3 is made up of 15 amino acids. V dropped 5 bases and J dropped 5; count of bases not matched to a gene: 7. Germline V CDR1 and CDR2: SGHAT, FQNNGV. This CDR3 is CASSPGTSFDNEQFF. CDR3 DNA: TGTGCCAGCAGCCCCGGGACTAGCTTTGACAATGAGCAGTTCTTC.

This clonotype was found many times. This chain links TRBV29-1 with TRBJ1-1; 8 bases match TRBD1. Germline CDR1 SQVTM, CDR2 ANQGSEA. Losses at the gene ends were 4 bases for V and 1 base for J; bases not matched to a gene: 5. CDR3 length: 14 amino acids. The CDR3 here is CSVVQGASNTEAFF. CDR3 coding DNA: TGCAGCGTTGTCCAGGGGGCGTCGAACACTGAAGCTTTCTTT.

CDR3: CSVPVTSGGTDTQYF. CDR3 bases: TGCAGTGTCCCGGTCACTAGCGGAGGCACAGATACGCAGTATTTT. The genes are TRBV20-1 and TRBJ2-3, with TRBD2 identical over 8 bases. The germline gives CDR1 DFQATT, CDR2 SNEGSKA (reference sequence). CDR3 size: 15 residues. The V and J ends lost 7 bases and 1 base, in that order; junction bases with no gene match: 10.

This clonotype was seen repeatedly, ten times or more. The chain recombines TRBV10-3 with TRBJ1-1; 9 bases map to TRBD1. The CDR3 spans 17 residues. CDR1 and CDR2 from the germline V gene are ENHRY and SYGVKD. The V segment lost 3 bases and the J segment 3 bases; nucleotides outside the gene matches: 11. The CDR3 protein is CAISDRDRVILDTEAFF. The CDR3 nucleotides read TGTGCCATCAGTGACCGGGACAGGGTCATATTGGACACTGAAGCTTTCTTT.

The chain recombines TRBV10-3 with TRBJ2-3; 7 bases agree with TRBD2. This CDR3 has 13 amino acids. Germline CDR1 and CDR2: ENHRY and SYGVKD. Trimming removed 9 bases from V and 2 bases from J; junction bases left unmatched: 5. The CDR3, as DNA: TGTGCCATACGAGCGGGATACACAGATACGCAGTATTTT. Residues: CAIRAGYTDTQYF.

This clonotype occurred a few times. The DNA of the CDR3 is TGTGCCAGTAGTCCAACAGGGGGCTCATCCAATCAGCCCCAGCATTTT. This sequence encodes CASSPTGGSSNQPQHF. This chain uses TRBV19 with TRBJ1-5; 9 nucleotides align to TRBD1. Germline V gives CDR1 LNHDA, CDR2 SQIVND (reference sequence). The J segment lost 3 bases and the V segment lost 5 bases, leaving 8 bases of the junction unmatched. CDR3 size: 16 residues.

The chain uses TRBV6-6 and TRBJ2-7; D is perhaps TRBD1 (5 bases). This CDR3 is 15 amino acids long. The germline gives CDR1 MNHNY, CDR2 SVGAGI (reference sequence). V was pared by 0 bases and J by 6 bases, with 15 bases between. As DNA, the CDR3 is TGTGCCAGCAGTTACTCTGTGACAGAGGTTAGCGAGCAGTACTTC. Amino acids: CASSYSVTEVSEQYF.

This clonotype was counted a few times. The V and J genes are TRBV20-1 and TRBJ1-5; D uncertain. The CDR3 length is 11 residues. Germline assignment: CDR1 DFQATT and CDR2 SNEGSKA (reference sequence). V was trimmed by 3 bases and J by 6 bases, leaving 6 bases between them. CDR3 amino acids: CSASFGQPQHF. The CDR3 DNA sequence: TGCAGTGCTAGTTTCGGTCAGCCCCAGCATTTT.

This clonotype occurred a few times. The J gene is TRBJ2-1, the V gene TRBV5-4; possibly TRBD1 or TRBD2 for D (5 bases each). V lost 1 base to trimming and J lost 6 bases, with 11 bases between them. This CDR3 has 14 amino acids. CDR1 is SGHNT, CDR2 YYREEE, per germline (reference sequence). The CDR3, as DNA: TGTGCCAGCAGCTTGTGGGGGAACGTCAATGAGCAGTTCTTC. Protein product: CASSLWGNVNEQFF.

The rearrangement joins TRBV15 to TRBJ2-1; D unclear. Germline V gives CDR1 LNHNV, CDR2 YYDKDF (reference sequence). This CDR3 spans 16 amino acids. V gave up 6 bases and J gave up 9 bases, with 24 bases separating them. CDR3 DNA: TGTGCCACCAGTGACCCTGGGGATTGGTTGTGGACTGAGCAGTTCTTC. Amino acid sequence: CATSDPGDWLWTEQFF. The variable domain in full, completed from reference TRBV15 and TRBJ2-1, reads DAMVIQNPRYQVTQFGKPVTLSCSQTLNHNVMYWYQQKSSQAPKLLFHYYDKDFNNEADTPDNFQSRRPNTSFCFLDIRSPGLGDTAMYLCATSDPGDWLWTEQFFGPGTRLTVL.

The sample holds a few counts of this clonotype. The rearrangement links TRBV2 to TRBJ1-1, with D perhaps matching TRBD1 (6 bases). The germline V and J ends were trimmed by 7 bases and 2 bases, with 11 bases remaining between them. Germline V lookup: CDR1 SNHLY, CDR2 FYNNEI. CDR3 length: 13 residues. In DNA, the CDR3 is TGTGCCAGCACTGGACAGCCAAACACTGAAGCTTTCTTT. Translating it yields CASTGQPNTEAFF.

This sequence joins TRBV6-4 and TRBJ1-2, with 7 bases that match TRBD1. The V segment lost 6 bases and the J segment 3 bases; nucleotides outside the gene matches: 10. The germline CDR1 and CDR2 sequences are MRHNA and SNTAGT. The length of the CDR3 is 15 residues. The CDR3 DNA sequence: TGTGCCAGCAGGACATACTCAGGGGGGGACTATGGCTACACCTTC. Encoded protein: CASRTYSGGDYGYTF.

There are many counts of this clonotype. The chain has TRBV5-1 and TRBJ1-1; D remains unclear. Trimming removed 4 bases at V and 2 bases at J, with 12 bases between. The CDR3 has 14 amino acids. Germline V gene sequence: CDR1 SGHRS, CDR2 YFSETQ. The CDR3 loop reads CASSQTSRNTEAFF. For the CDR3, the DNA is TGCGCCAGCAGCCAAACGTCTAGAAACACTGAAGCTTTCTTT.

The CDR3 coding sequence is TGCGCCAGCAGCCAAGATCTCGCAGGGTATTACAATGAGCAGTTCTTC. Its translation: CASSQDLAGYYNEQFF. V and J are TRBV4-3 and TRBJ2-1; TRBD1 might be the D (5 bases). CDR1 is LGHNA and CDR2 is YSLEER in the germline V gene. The CDR3 has 16 residues. V lost 0 bases and J 4 bases, leaving 13 bases between the germline ends.

This chain connects TRBV20-1 to TRBJ2-3; TRBD1 matches at 12 bases. This CDR3 comprises 14 residues. CDR1 is DFQATT and CDR2 is SNEGSKA in the germline V gene (reference sequence). V was clipped by 4 bases and J by 4 bases; unmatched bases: 3. The CDR3 DNA reads TGCAGTGCTAACCGGGACAGGGGGCCAGATACGCAGTATTTT. Its protein is CSANRDRGPDTQYF.

This clonotype was observed a handful of times. The chain carries TRBV29-1 and TRBJ2-5; TRBD2 aligns across 10 bases. Unmatched junction bases numbered 9, after V lost 3 bases and J lost 5 bases. The CDR3 covers 15 residues. The germline V gene encodes CDR1 SQVTM and CDR2 ANQGSEA. CDR3 sequence: CSVEISGGLRETQYF. Here the CDR3 DNA reads TGCAGCGTTGAGATTAGCGGGGGGCTACGGGAGACCCAGTACTTC.

The sample holds a few counts of this clonotype. J is TRBJ2-6 and V is TRBV3-1; 10 nucleotides align to TRBD1. V was pared by 6 bases and J by 1 base, with 9 bases of the junction left unmatched. The V gene's germline CDR1 is LGHDT and CDR2 YNNKEL (reference sequence). The CDR3 loop spans 18 amino acids. CDR3 DNA: TGTGCCAGCAGACCATGGACAGGGGGATTTTCTGGGGCCAACGTCCTGACTTTC. It codes for CASRPWTGGFSGANVLTF.

This clonotype was picked up a small number of times. The V gene is TRBV18, the J gene TRBJ2-7, with D possibly being TRBD2 (6 bases). The CDR3 covers 14 residues. Germline V gene sequence: CDR1 KGHSH, CDR2 LQKENI. Trimming took off 3 bases at V and 3 bases at J, with 12 bases between the two ends. The CDR3 sequence: CASSPPWGVYEQYF. The CDR3 coding sequence is TGTGCCAGCTCACCGCCATGGGGGGTCTACGAGCAGTACTTC.

V usage is TRBV29-1 and J usage is TRBJ1-1; maybe TRBD1 (5 bases). The germline V gene has CDR1 SQVTM and CDR2 ANQGSEA. The ends were cut back, 0 bases at V and 7 bases at J, with 9 bases in the middle. The CDR3 spans 12 residues. In nucleotides, the CDR3 is TGCAGCGTTGAAGACGGGACTTTTGAAGCTTTCTTT. This gives the protein CSVEDGTFEAFF.

In its sample, this clonotype was seen a few times. The rearrangement joins TRBV4-3 to TRBJ1-6; 7 bases line up with TRBD1. This CDR3 region has 14 residues. CDR1 LGHNA and CDR2 YSLEER come from the germline V gene. V shed 5 bases and J 8 bases; nucleotides not matched to a gene: 6. The CDR3 protein is CASSRQGDDSPLHF. In DNA, the CDR3 is TGCGCCAGCAGCAGACAGGGAGATGATTCACCCCTCCACTTT.

CDR3 region: CASSPGEGRNQPQHF. Written as DNA, the CDR3 is TGCGCCAGCAGCCCCGGGGAGGGGAGAAATCAGCCCCAGCATTTT. This chain uses TRBV5-1 with TRBJ1-5, with a possible D match to TRBD1 (5 bases). The CDR3 loop spans 15 amino acids. The germline gives CDR1 SGHRS, CDR2 YFSETQ. The V end lost 4 bases, the J end lost 4 bases, and 15 bases lay between the germline ends.

The chain carries TRBV4-1 and TRBJ2-3; 7 bases are a match to TRBD2. V was clipped by 4 bases and J by 4 bases; unmatched bases: 14. This CDR3 is built from 17 residues. From germline, CDR1 is MGHRA and CDR2 YSYEKL. The CDR3, as DNA: TGCGCCAGCAGCCTCAGGGAGGGACCTAGCACTTCAGATACGCAGTATTTT. This codes for CASSLREGPSTSDTQYF.